Listed below are T cell receptor beta chains from one sample, sequenced in a study of blood T cell repertoires in COVID-19. Sequencing used immunoSEQ multiplex PCR; TCRdb keeps in-frame clones, though not all of them. Of roughly 250,000 clones in the sample, roughly 90% were seen once. The sample taken for sequencing was PBMCs or T cells enriched from blood (not recorded which). All receptors come from a young woman with acute COVID-19. The CDR3 runs from the conserved cysteine through the conserved F or W. The D gene is left open where the match is weak. Not every row has a clone size; where given, it reads once, few, many or a size class.

- | TRBJ2-3 | TRBV6-5 | - | CASSFAGPTDTQYF | TGTGCCAGCAGTTTTGCGGGACCCACAGATACGCAGTATTTT
- | TRBJ2-2 | TRBV5-1 | - | CASSTTPENTGELFF | TGCGCCAGCAGCACTACACCGGAGAACACCGGGGAGCTGTTTTTT
TRBD2 | TRBJ2-1 | TRBV7-3 | - | CASSPQSGSRNEQFF | TGTGCCAGCAGCCCCCAAAGCGGGAGTAGGAATGAGCAGTTCTTC
TRBD2 | TRBJ2-7 | TRBV7-2 | once | CASSRTSGRYEQYF | TGTGCCAGCAGCCGGACTAGCGGGAGGTACGAGCAGTACTTC
- | TRBJ1-2 | TRBV12-3/TRBV12-4 | - | CASSGGDQGGYTF | TGTGCCAGCAGTGGGGGGGATCAGGGCGGCTACACCTTC
TRBD1 | TRBJ1-1 | TRBV28 | - | CASRPDRAAGNTEAFF | TGTGCCAGCAGACCTGACAGGGCAGCTGGGAACACTGAAGCTTTCTTT
- | TRBJ1-2 | TRBV4-1 | - | CASSQDPGIDGYTF | TGCGCCAGCAGCCAAGACCCAGGGATAGATGGCTACACCTTC
TRBD1 | TRBJ2-1 | TRBV7-3 | - | CASSTGQDGNEQFF | TGTGCCAGCAGCACGGGACAGGACGGGAATGAGCAGTTCTTC
TRBD1 | TRBJ1-2 | TRBV28 | once | CASSDRQGVGYTF | TGTGCCAGCAGCGACCGACAGGGTGTCGGCTACACCTTC
TRBD2 | TRBJ2-5 | TRBV5-4 | - | CASSLAGGEQTQYF | TGTGCCAGCAGCTTAGCGGGGGGTGAACAGACCCAGTACTTC
TRBD1 | TRBJ1-5 | TRBV5-1 | - | CASSLTGQGDQPQHF | TGCGCCAGCAGCTTGACGGGACAGGGGGATCAGCCCCAGCATTTT
- | TRBJ1-1 | TRBV7-9 | - | CASRSMNTEAFF | TGTGCCAGCAGATCCATGAACACTGAAGCTTTCTTT
TRBD1 | TRBJ1-1 | TRBV28 | - | CASSPWTGRVTEAFF | TGTGCCAGCAGTCCCTGGACAGGGCGGGTCACTGAAGCTTTCTTT
- | TRBJ1-5 | TRBV7-9 | few | CASSRGNNQPQHF | TGTGCCAGCAGCAGAGGAAATAATCAGCCCCAGCATTTT
- | TRBJ1-2 | TRBV5-1 | - | CASSLAPALYGYTF | TGCGCCAGCAGCTTGGCGCCCGCGCTCTATGGCTACACCTTC
TRBD2 | TRBJ2-1 | TRBV5-4 | - | CASSLGAGGLYNEQFF | TGTGCCAGCAGCTTGGGCGCGGGAGGCCTATACAATGAGCAGTTCTTC
- | TRBJ1-1 | TRBV28 | - | CASSHGENTEAFF | TGTGCCAGCAGCCACGGAGAAAACACTGAAGCTTTCTTT
TRBD2 | TRBJ2-2 | TRBV11-2 | - | CASSLVIAGGITGELFF | TGTGCCAGCAGCTTAGTTATAGCGGGGGGGATCACCGGGGAGCTGTTTTTT
- | TRBJ2-3 | TRBV5-1 | - | CASSLSRYPSSTDTQYF | TGCGCCAGCAGCTTGAGCCGGTATCCCTCTAGCACAGATACGCAGTATTTT
- | TRBJ1-6 | TRBV5-4 | - | CASSLTGLRNSPLHF | TGTGCCAGCAGCTTGACAGGTTTGAGAAATTCACCCCTCCACTTT
- | TRBJ1-5 | TRBV5-1 | few | CASSSSGGDQPQHF | TGCGCCAGCAGCTCATCGGGAGGGGATCAGCCCCAGCATTTT
TRBD1 | TRBJ1-2 | TRBV11-2 | - | CASSLDSADRLINYGYTF | TGTGCCAGCAGCTTAGACAGTGCGGACAGGCTTATAAACTATGGCTACACCTTC
- | TRBJ2-3 | TRBV7-3 | - | CASSLRGSDTQYF | TGTGCCAGCAGCTTGCGGGGATCAGATACGCAGTATTTT
TRBD2 | TRBJ2-1 | TRBV7-9 | - | CASSHMTSGRENEQFF | TGTGCCAGCAGCCATATGACTAGCGGGAGGGAAAATGAGCAGTTCTTC
- | TRBJ2-2 | TRBV9 | - | CASSARAGELFF | TGTGCCAGCAGCGCCAGGGCCGGGGAGCTGTTTTTT
TRBD1 | TRBJ1-5 | TRBV6-5 | - | CASGQSVQPQHF | TGTGCCTCGGGACAGTCAGTTCAGCCCCAGCATTTT
- | TRBJ2-3 | TRBV2 | - | CASSENPGASTDTQYF | TGTGCCAGCAGTGAAAATCCAGGGGCGAGCACAGATACGCAGTATTTT
TRBD1 | TRBJ2-4 | TRBV28 | - | CASSPPTGSGNIQYF | TGTGCCAGCAGTCCCCCGACAGGGTCCGGAAACATTCAGTACTTC
TRBD2 | TRBJ2-7 | TRBV6-1 | - | CASSEEASGSYEQYF | TGTGCCAGCAGTGAAGAAGCTAGCGGCTCCTACGAGCAGTACTTC
- | TRBJ1-2 | TRBV6-5 | - | CASSYSVGYGYTF | TGTGCCAGCAGCTACAGCGTCGGCTATGGCTACACCTTC
- | TRBJ1-1 | TRBV21-1 | once | CASAEGGSRTEAFF | TGTGCCAGCGCGGAGGGCGGCAGTAGAACTGAAGCTTTCTTT
TRBD1 | TRBJ1-2 | TRBV3-1/TRBV3-2 | - | CASSQGQGLEYGYTF | TGTGCCAGCAGCCAAGGACAGGGGTTAGAATATGGCTACACTTTC
- | TRBJ2-3 | TRBV24-1 | - | CATSDSRDSRADTQYF | TGTGCCACCAGTGATTCGAGGGACTCACGGGCAGATACGCAGTATTTT
- | TRBJ2-7 | TRBV2 | - | CASRGAEQYF | TGTGCCAGCCGCGGGGCCGAGCAGTACTTC
- | TRBJ2-1 | TRBV28 | - | CASTNLYNEQFF | TGTGCCAGCACTAACCTTTACAATGAGCAGTTCTTC
TRBD2 | TRBJ2-3 | TRBV7-9 | - | CASSLESGGIDTQYF | TGTGCCAGCAGCTTAGAGAGCGGGGGGATAGATACGCAGTATTTT
TRBD1 | TRBJ2-3 | TRBV4-1 | - | CASSQDSGGEDTQYF | TGCGCCAGCAGCCAAGATTCAGGGGGCGAGGATACGCAGTATTTT
- | TRBJ1-4 | TRBV13 | - | CASSLGHRRQGNEKLFF | TGTGCCAGCAGCTTAGGCCATAGGCGTCAGGGGAATGAAAAACTGTTTTTT
- | TRBJ2-3 | TRBV6-2/TRBV6-3 | - | CASSSDRSSTDTQYF | TGTGCCAGCAGTTCCGACAGGTCTAGCACAGATACGCAGTATTTT
- | TRBJ2-1 | TRBV3-1/TRBV3-2 | - | CASSQMGAGNEQFF | TGTGCCAGCAGCCAAATGGGGGCGGGCAATGAGCAGTTCTTC
TRBD1 | TRBJ2-7 | TRBV10-2 | - | CASSGPGQGSYEQYF | TGCGCCAGCAGTGGACCGGGACAGGGATCCTACGAGCAGTACTTC
- | TRBJ1-6 | TRBV27 | - | CASSMTGSSPLHF | TGTGCCAGCAGTATGACAGGATCCTCACCCCTCCACTTT
TRBD1 | TRBJ2-1 | TRBV3-1/TRBV3-2 | few | CASSQGNRGYEQFF | TGTGCCAGCAGCCAAGGTAACAGGGGGTATGAGCAGTTCTTC
- | TRBJ2-7 | TRBV28 | - | CASSLRFYPQYF | TGTGCCAGCAGTTTGCGTTTCTATCCCCAGTACTTC
TRBD2 | TRBJ2-4 | TRBV5-6 | - | CASSFMTSGGVKNIQYF | TGTGCCAGCAGTTTCATGACTAGCGGGGGAGTCAAAAACATTCAGTACTTC
- | TRBJ1-1 | TRBV2 | - | CASSEARVAFF | TGTGCCAGCAGTGAAGCCAGGGTAGCTTTCTTT
- | TRBJ1-2 | TRBV5-8 | - | CASSTWGVGYGYTF | TGTGCCAGCAGCACCTGGGGGGTAGGCTATGGCTACACCTTC
TRBD1 | TRBJ2-7 | TRBV11-3 | - | CASSFRGTVPGDEQYF | TGTGCCAGCAGCTTTAGGGGGACAGTTCCAGGGGACGAGCAGTACTTC
- | TRBJ2-7 | TRBV30 | few | CAWRQGYEQYF | TGTGCCTGGAGACAGGGTTACGAGCAGTACTTC
- | TRBJ2-7 | TRBV25-1 | once | CASSENGTPPFYEQYF | TGTGCCAGCAGTGAAAACGGGACACCACCATTCTACGAGCAGTACTTC
- | TRBJ2-7 | TRBV2 | - | CAGHTDSSRYEQYF | TGTGCCGGCCATACGGACAGTTCCCGCTACGAGCAGTACTTC